Shown below are 2 T cell receptor beta chains from a single sample sequenced in a study of shared clonotypes between healthy human individuals. Some clones are missing from TCRdb's copy, which holds only in-frame ones; the method was immunoSEQ multiplex PCR. The top ten clones hold less than 1.5% of a sample with around 2,100,000 clones, over 85% of them seen once. The naive CD8 fraction comprised CD45RO-negative cells positively selected for CCR7 and excluded terminally differentiated effector memory CD45RA+ cells. Sequencing was done on a sample of naive CD8+ T cells sorted from blood. The receptors were gathered from a man between 18 and 35 years old in good health.

The chain couples TRBV7-9 to TRBJ2-3; TRBD2 matches 10 bases. The germline V gene encodes CDR1 SEHNR and CDR2 FQNEAQ (reference sequence). With V trimmed by 8 bases and J by 4 bases, 6 bases remained unmatched. This CDR3 comprises 14 residues. The CDR3 sequence is CASGLAGVPDTQYF. In DNA form, the CDR3 reads TGTGCCAGCGGTCTAGCGGGGGTGCCAGATACGCAGTATTTT.

As for this clone: Other DNA variants within this sample encode the same CDR3. The rearrangement uses TRBV7-8 and TRBJ2-1; D is ambiguous. The CDR3 length is 14 residues. Germline loops: CDR1 SGHVS, CDR2 FQNEAQ. Trimming left V 0 bases short and J 3 bases short, with 6 bases between. CDR3 protein: CASSLAGVYNEQFF. The CDR3 coding sequence is TGTGCCAGCAGCTTAGCAGGCGTCTACAATGAGCAGTTCTTC.